This T cell receptor (beta chain) was found in a study of Siglec-9 on CD8 T cells in melanoma. Broader study findings: In melanoma tumors, a Siglec-9-marked effector memory CD8+ subset reportedly appeared to accumulate.

Concerning this clone itself: Its antigen is undetermined.

The assay was immunoSEQ multiplex PCR, and TCRdb's table has in-frame clones only and misses some. The table lists approximately 35,000 clones, roughly 80% of them singletons. The receptor was derived from a human donor in good health. Sequencing was carried out using Siglec-9- CD8+ T cells sorted from blood.

CDR3 coding DNA: TGTGCCAGCCGGGGGAGAGGGTCGGACATTCAGTACTTC. It specifies CASRGRGSDIQYF. The chain is built from TRBV19 and TRBJ2-4; TRBD2 is a possible D gene (6 bases). In germline, CDR1 is LNHDA, CDR2 SQIVND (reference sequence). V was cut by 9 bases and J by 8 bases, with 17 bases left in between. The CDR3 is made up of 13 amino acids.